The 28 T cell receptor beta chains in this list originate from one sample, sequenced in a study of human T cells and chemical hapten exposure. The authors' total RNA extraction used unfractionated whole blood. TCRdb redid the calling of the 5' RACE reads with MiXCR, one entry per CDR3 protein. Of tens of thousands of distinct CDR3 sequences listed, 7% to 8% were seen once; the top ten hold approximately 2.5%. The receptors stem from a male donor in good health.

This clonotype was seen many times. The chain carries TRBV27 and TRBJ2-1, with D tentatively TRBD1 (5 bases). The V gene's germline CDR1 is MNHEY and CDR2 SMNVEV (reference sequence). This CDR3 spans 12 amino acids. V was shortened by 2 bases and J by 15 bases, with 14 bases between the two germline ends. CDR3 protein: CASSLRGTPAFF. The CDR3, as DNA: TGTGCCAGCAGTTTAAGGGGTACGCCGGCGTTCTTC.

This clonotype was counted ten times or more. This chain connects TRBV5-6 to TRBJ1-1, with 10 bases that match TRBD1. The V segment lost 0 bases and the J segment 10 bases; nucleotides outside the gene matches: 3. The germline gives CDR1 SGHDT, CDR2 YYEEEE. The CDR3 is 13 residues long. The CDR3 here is CASSLAGDRGAFF. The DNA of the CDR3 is TGTGCCAGCAGCTTGGCGGGGGACAGGGGAGCTTTCTTT.

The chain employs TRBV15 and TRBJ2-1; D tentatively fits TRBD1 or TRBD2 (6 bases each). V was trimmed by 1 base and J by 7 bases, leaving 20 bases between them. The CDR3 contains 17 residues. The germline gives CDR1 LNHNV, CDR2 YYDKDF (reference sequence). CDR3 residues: CATSRGGAGIRANEQFF. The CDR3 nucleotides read TGTGCCACCAGCAGAGGGGGGGCGGGGATCAGGGCGAATGAGCAGTTCTTC.

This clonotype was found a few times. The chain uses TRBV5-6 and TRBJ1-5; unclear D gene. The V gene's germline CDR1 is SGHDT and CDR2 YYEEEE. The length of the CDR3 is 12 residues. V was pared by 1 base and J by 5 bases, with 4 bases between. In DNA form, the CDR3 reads TGTGCCAGCAGCTTGAATGATCAGCCCCAGCATTTT. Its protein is CASSLNDQPQHF.

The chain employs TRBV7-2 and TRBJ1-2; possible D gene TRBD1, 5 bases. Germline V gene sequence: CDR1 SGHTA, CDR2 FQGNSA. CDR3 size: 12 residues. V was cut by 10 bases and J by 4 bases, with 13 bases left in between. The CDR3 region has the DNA TGTGCCACGCGCGGCAGGGCCTATGGCTACACCTTC. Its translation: CATRGRAYGYTF. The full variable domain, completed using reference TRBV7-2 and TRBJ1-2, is GAGVSQSPSNKVTEKGKDVELRCDPISGHTALYWYRQSLGQGLEFLIYFQGNSAPDKSGLPSDRFSAERTGGSVSTLTIQRTQQEDSAVYLCATRGRAYGYTFGSGTRLTVV.

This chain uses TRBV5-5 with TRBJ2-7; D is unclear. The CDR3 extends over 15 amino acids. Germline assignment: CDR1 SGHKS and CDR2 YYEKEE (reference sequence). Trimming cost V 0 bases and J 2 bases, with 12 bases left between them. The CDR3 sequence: CASSLGSSLAYEQYF. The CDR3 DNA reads TGTGCCAGCAGCTTGGGGTCGAGTCTGGCCTACGAGCAGTACTTC.

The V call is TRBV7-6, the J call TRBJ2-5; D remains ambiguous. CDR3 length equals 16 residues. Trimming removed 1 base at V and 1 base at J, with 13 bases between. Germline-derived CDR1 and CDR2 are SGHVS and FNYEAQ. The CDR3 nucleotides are TGTGCCAGCAGCTTAGGTTCCGTTACTCCCCAAGAGACCCAGTACTTC. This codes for CASSLGSVTPQETQYF.

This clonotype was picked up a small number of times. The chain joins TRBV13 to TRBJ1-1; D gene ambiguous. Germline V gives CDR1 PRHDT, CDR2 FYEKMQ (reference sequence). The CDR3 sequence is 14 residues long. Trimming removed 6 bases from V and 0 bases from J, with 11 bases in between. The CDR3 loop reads CASRDGEMNTEAFF. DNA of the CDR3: TGTGCCAGCAGAGATGGGGAGATGAACACTGAAGCTTTCTTT.

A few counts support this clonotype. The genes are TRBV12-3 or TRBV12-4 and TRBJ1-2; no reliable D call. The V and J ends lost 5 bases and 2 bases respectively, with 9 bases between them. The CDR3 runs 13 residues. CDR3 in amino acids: CASSAERNYGYTF. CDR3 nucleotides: TGTGCCAGCAGTGCTGAAAGAAACTATGGCTACACCTTC.

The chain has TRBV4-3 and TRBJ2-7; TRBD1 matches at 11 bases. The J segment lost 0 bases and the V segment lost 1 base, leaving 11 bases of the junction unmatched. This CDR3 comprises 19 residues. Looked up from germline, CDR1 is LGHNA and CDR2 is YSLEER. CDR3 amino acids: CASSQVSAPGTGGSYEQYF. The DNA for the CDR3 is TGCGCCAGCAGCCAAGTCTCCGCCCCCGGGACAGGGGGCTCCTACGAGCAGTACTTC.

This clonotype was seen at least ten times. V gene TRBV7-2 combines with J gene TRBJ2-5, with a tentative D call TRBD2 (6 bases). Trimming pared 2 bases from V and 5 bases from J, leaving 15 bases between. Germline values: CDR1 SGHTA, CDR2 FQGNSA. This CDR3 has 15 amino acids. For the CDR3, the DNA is TGTGCCAGCAGCTTACAGCGATCGGGGAGGGAGACCCAGTACTTC. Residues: CASSLQRSGRETQYF.

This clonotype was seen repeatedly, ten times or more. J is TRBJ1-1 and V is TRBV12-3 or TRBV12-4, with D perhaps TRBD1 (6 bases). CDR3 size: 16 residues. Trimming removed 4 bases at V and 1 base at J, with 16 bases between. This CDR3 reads CASSSPHGQSNTEAFF. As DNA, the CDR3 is TGTGCCAGCAGTTCCCCTCACGGACAGTCGAACACTGAAGCTTTCTTT.

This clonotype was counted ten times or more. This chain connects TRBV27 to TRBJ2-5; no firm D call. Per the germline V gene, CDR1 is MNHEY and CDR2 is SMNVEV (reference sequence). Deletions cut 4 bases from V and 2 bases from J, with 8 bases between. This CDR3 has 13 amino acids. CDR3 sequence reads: CASSSNPQETQYF. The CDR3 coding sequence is TGTGCCAGCAGTTCTAACCCTCAAGAGACCCAGTACTTC.

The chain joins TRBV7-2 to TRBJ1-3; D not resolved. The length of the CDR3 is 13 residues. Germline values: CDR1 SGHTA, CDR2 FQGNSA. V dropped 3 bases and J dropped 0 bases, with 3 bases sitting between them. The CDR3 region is CASSLNSGNTIYF. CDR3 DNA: TGTGCCAGCAGCTTGAACTCTGGAAACACCATATATTTT.

The CDR3, as DNA: TGTGCCAGCAGCTCCAAGGGCACTAGCGGGGGCCTCTACAATGAGCAGTTCTTC. Its protein is CASSSKGTSGGLYNEQFF. The chain uses TRBV7-9 and TRBJ2-1, with TRBD2 identical over 11 bases. Per the germline V gene, CDR1 is SEHNR and CDR2 is FQNEAQ (reference sequence). The CDR3 sequence is 18 residues long. The J segment lost 3 bases and the V segment lost 4 bases, leaving 11 bases of the junction unmatched.

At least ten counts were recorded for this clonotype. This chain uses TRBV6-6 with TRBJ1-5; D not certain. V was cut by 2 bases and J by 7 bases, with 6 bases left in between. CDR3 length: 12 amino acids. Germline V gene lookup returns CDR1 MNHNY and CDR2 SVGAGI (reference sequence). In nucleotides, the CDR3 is TGTGCCAGCAGTTACACGGCCCAGCCCCAGCATTTT. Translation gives CASSYTAQPQHF.

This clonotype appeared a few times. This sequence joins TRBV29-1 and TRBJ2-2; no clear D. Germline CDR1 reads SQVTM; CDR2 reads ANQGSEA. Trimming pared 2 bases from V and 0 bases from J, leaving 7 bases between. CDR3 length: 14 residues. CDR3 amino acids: CSVERGANTGELFF. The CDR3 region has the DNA TGCAGCGTTGAACGCGGAGCGAACACCGGGGAGCTGTTTTTT.

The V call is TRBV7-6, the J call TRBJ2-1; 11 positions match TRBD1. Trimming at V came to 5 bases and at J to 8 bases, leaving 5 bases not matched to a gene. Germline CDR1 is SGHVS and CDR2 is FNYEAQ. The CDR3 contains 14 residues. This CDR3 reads CASSPGQGDHEQFF. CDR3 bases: TGTGCCAGCAGCCCGGGACAGGGGGACCATGAGCAGTTCTTC.

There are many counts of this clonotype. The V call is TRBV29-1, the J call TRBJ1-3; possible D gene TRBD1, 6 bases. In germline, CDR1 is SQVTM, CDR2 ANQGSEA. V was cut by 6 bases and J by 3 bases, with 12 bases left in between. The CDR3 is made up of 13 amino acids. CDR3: CSVQGKSGNTIYF. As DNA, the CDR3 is TGCAGCGTGCAGGGGAAAAGTGGAAACACCATATATTTT. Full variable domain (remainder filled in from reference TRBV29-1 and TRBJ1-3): SAVISQKPSRDICQRGTSLTIQCQVDSQVTMMFWYRQQPGQSLTLIATANQGSEATYESGFVIDKFPISRPNLTFSTLTVSNMSPEDSSIYLCSVQGKSGNTIYFGEGSWLTVV.

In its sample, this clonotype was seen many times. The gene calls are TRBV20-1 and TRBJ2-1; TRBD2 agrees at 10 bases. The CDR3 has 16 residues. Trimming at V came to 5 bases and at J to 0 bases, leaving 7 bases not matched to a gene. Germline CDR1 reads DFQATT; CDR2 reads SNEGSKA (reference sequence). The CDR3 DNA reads TGCAGTGCTCCACGGACTAGCGGCTCCTCCTACAATGAGCAGTTCTTC. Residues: CSAPRTSGSSYNEQFF.

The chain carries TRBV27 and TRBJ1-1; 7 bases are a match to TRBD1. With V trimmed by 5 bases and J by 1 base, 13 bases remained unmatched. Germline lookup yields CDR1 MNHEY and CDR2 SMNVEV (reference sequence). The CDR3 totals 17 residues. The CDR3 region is CASSRLTPDRSNTEAFF. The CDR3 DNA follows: TGTGCCAGCAGTCGTCTAACCCCGGACAGGTCGAACACTGAAGCTTTCTTT.

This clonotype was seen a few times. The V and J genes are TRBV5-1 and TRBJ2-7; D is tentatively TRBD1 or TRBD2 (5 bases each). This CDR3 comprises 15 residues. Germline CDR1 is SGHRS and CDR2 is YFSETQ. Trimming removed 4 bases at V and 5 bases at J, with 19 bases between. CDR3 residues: CASSPRDPNWDEQYF. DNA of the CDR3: TGCGCCAGCAGCCCCCGGGACCCGAATTGGGACGAGCAGTACTTC.

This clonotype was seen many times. The CDR3 coding sequence is TGTGCCAGTAATAGGAAGCTCCGGGGTGTACGGGAGCAGTTCTTC. It is translated as CASNRKLRGVREQFF. The chain has TRBV19 and TRBJ2-1, with D tentatively TRBD2 (5 bases). Germline lookup yields CDR1 LNHDA and CDR2 SQIVND (reference sequence). V shed 7 bases and J shed 10 bases, with 23 bases lying between them. CDR3 length: 15 amino acids.

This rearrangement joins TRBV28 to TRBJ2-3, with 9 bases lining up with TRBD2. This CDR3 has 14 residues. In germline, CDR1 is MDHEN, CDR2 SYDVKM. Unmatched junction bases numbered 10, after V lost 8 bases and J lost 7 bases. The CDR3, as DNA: TGTGCCAGCTCTCCTAGCGGGACCCTCTATACGCAGTATTTT. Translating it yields CASSPSGTLYTQYF.

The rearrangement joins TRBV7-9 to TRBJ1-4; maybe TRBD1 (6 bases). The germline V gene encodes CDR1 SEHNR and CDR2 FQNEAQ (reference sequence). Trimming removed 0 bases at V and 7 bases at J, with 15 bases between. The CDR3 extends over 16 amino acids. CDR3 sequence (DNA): TGTGCCAGCAGCTTAGCGCTGGGGGCGCTGATTGAAAAACTGTTTTTT. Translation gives CASSLALGALIEKLFF.

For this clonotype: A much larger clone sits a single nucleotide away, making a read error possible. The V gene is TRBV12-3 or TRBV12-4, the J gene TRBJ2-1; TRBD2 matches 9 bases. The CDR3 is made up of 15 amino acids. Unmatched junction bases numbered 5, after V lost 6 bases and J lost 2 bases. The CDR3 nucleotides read TGTGCCAGCAGAAAAGCGGGAGGAACCTACAATGAGCAGTTCTTC. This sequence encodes CASRKAGGTYNEQFF.

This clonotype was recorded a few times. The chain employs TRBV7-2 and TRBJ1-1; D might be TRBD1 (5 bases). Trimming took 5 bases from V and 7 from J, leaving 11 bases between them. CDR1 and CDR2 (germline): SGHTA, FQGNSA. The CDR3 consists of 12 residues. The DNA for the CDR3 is TGTGCCAGCAGCCTGACAGCCCTTGAAGCTTTCTTT. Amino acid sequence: CASSLTALEAFF. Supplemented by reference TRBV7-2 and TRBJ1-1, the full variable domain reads GAGVSQSPSNKVTEKGKDVELRCDPISGHTALYWYRQSLGQGLEFLIYFQGNSAPDKSGLPSDRFSAERTGGSVSTLTIQRTQQEDSAVYLCASSLTALEAFFGQGTRLTVV.

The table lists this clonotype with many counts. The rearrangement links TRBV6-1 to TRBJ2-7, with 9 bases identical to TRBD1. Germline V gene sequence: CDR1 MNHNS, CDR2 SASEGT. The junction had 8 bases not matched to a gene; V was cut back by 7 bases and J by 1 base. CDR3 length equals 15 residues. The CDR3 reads CASTHGTGNSYEQYF. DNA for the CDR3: TGTGCCAGCACCCATGGGACAGGGAATTCCTACGAGCAGTACTTC.